This entry lists 23 T cell receptor beta chains sequenced from one sample in a study of blood T cell repertoires in COVID-19. Assay: immunoSEQ multiplex PCR; the TCRdb copy retains only in-frame clones and omits some. The sample comprises about 150,000 clones, about 79% of which are singletons, and approximately 9.7% rests with the top ten. Sequenced material: peripheral blood. These receptor sequences come from a woman between 45 and 60 years old with acute or convalescent COVID-19.

The chain couples TRBV14 to TRBJ2-3, with 7 bases matching TRBD2. Germline CDR1 reads SGHDN; CDR2 reads FVKESK. V dropped 6 bases and J dropped 6; count of bases not matched to a gene: 18. CDR3 length: 17 amino acids. The chain's CDR3 is CASRSQPPARGSDTQYF. In DNA form, the CDR3 reads TGTGCCAGCAGATCGCAACCTCCAGCGCGGGGGTCGGATACGCAGTATTTT. Full variable domain (rest looked up from reference TRBV14 and TRBJ2-3): EAGVTQFPSHSVIEKGQTVTLRCDPISGHDNLYWYRRVMGKEIKFLLHFVKESKQDESGMPNNRFLAERTGGTYSTLKVQPAELEDSGVYFCASRSQPPARGSDTQYFGPGTRLTVL.

The V gene is TRBV4-3, the J gene TRBJ2-2; a weak D match, TRBD2 (6 bases). This CDR3 is 16 amino acids long. Per the germline V gene, CDR1 is LGHNA and CDR2 is YSLEER. Trimming pared 1 base from V and 6 bases from J, leaving 15 bases between. Written as DNA, the CDR3 is TGCGCCAGCAGCCAAGCCAGGACGGGGGTACCCGGGGAGCTGTTTTTT. Protein: CASSQARTGVPGELFF.

The V and J genes are TRBV7-9 and TRBJ1-5, with D possibly matching TRBD1 (6 bases). V was clipped by 1 base and J by 5 bases, with 15 bases between them. In germline, CDR1 is SEHNR, CDR2 FQNEAQ (reference sequence). The CDR3 has 16 residues. In nucleotides, the CDR3 is TGTGCCAGCAGCTTAGTTGGCAGGGGCATCGATCAGCCCCAGCATTTT. Translated, it gives CASSLVGRGIDQPQHF.

The chain couples TRBV3-1 (or the pseudogene TRBV3-2) to TRBJ1-5; D ambiguous. V dropped 0 bases and J dropped 4 bases, with 4 bases sitting between them. CDR1 and CDR2 (germline): LGHDT, YNNKEL (reference sequence). The CDR3 length is 13 residues. CDR3 in amino acids: CASSQDLNQPQHF. As DNA, the CDR3 is TGTGCCAGCAGCCAAGACCTGAATCAGCCCCAGCATTTT.

V and J are TRBV28 and TRBJ1-1; D uncertain. The CDR3 covers 13 residues. Trimming stripped 2 bases from V and 4 bases from J, with 8 bases between. Per germline, CDR1 MDHEN and CDR2 SYDVKM. CDR3 sequence reads: CASSLNLFTEAFF. CDR3 nucleotide sequence: TGTGCCAGCAGTTTAAATCTCTTCACTGAAGCTTTCTTT.

The chain combines TRBV10-3 with TRBJ2-3; 9 bases align to TRBD2. Germline-derived CDR1 and CDR2 are ENHRY and SYGVKD. Trimming removed 3 bases from V and 2 bases from J; junction bases left unmatched: 6. The CDR3 is 16 amino acids. The CDR3 nucleotides are TGTGCCATCAGTGACCTTGCGGGAGGGTACACAGATACGCAGTATTTT. It yields the protein CAISDLAGGYTDTQYF.

The count of this clone is one. The chain joins TRBV2 to TRBJ2-1, with 11 bases matching TRBD2. CDR1 and CDR2 from the germline V gene are SNHLY and FYNNEI. V dropped 4 bases and J dropped 0; count of bases not matched to a gene: 5. This CDR3 has 17 residues. The CDR3 sequence: CASSGTTSGGSYNEQFF. The CDR3 coding sequence is TGTGCCAGCAGTGGAACCACTAGCGGGGGCTCCTACAATGAGCAGTTCTTC.

This clone is a singleton in its sample. The chain couples TRBV5-8 to TRBJ2-5, with TRBD2 matching 15 bases. V lost 7 bases and J lost 3; bases outside the gene matches: 13. CDR1 is SGHTS, CDR2 YDEGEE, per germline. The CDR3 spans 18 residues. Here the CDR3 reads CASPGRPGLAGGKETQYF. The CDR3 nucleotides are TGTGCCAGCCCTGGGCGACCGGGACTAGCGGGGGGCAAAGAGACCCAGTACTTC.

The chain uses TRBV2 and TRBJ2-7; 8 bases fit TRBD1. Germline V lookup: CDR1 SNHLY, CDR2 FYNNEI. The CDR3 is 13 amino acids. V was pared by 7 bases and J by 6 bases, with 8 bases of the junction left unmatched. The CDR3 loop reads CASTGQGTGEQYF. CDR3 bases: TGTGCCAGCACTGGACAGGGAACGGGCGAGCAGTACTTC.

This rearrangement joins TRBV6-7 to TRBJ2-7; TRBD1 aligns across 7 bases. TRBV6-7 is an ORF, with its function uncertain. Trimming cost V 6 bases and J 12 bases; bases outside gene matches: 17. This CDR3 comprises 14 residues. The CDR3 here is CASRMPGQFRSLYF. As DNA, the CDR3 is TGTGCCAGCAGAATGCCGGGACAGTTTCGTTCTTTGTACTTC.

J is TRBJ1-5 and V is TRBV28; D is unresolved. CDR1 and CDR2 from the germline V gene are MDHEN and SYDVKM. There are 17 residues in the CDR3. Trimming removed 9 bases at V and 4 bases at J, with 25 bases between. CDR3 sequence: CASRGIKPTASNQPQHF. The CDR3 nucleotides are TGTGCCAGTCGGGGTATAAAACCGACCGCGAGTAATCAGCCCCAGCATTTT. Full variable domain (rest looked up from reference TRBV28 and TRBJ1-5): DVKVTQSSRYLVKRTGEKVFLECVQDMDHENMFWYRQDPGLGLRLIYFSYDVKMKEKGDIPEGYSVSREKKERFSLILESASTNQTSMYLCASRGIKPTASNQPQHFGDGTRLSIL.

V is TRBV15 and J is TRBJ2-1, with TRBD2 identical over 8 bases. The CDR3 consists of 15 residues. V trimming: 2 bases; J trimming: 3 bases; junction bases outside the gene matches: 3. Germline lookup yields CDR1 LNHNV and CDR2 YYDKDF (reference sequence). The CDR3 sequence is CATSRSGTSYNEQFF. The CDR3 coding sequence is TGTGCCACCAGCAGATCCGGGACTAGCTACAATGAGCAGTTCTTC.

V is TRBV18 and J is TRBJ2-5, with TRBD2 matching 7 bases. V shed 3 bases and J 7 bases; nucleotides not matched to a gene: 5. The CDR3 is 13 residues long. Germline CDR1 and CDR2: KGHSH and LQKENI. This chain's CDR3 is CASSPSGEGTQYF. The CDR3 DNA reads as TGTGCCAGCTCACCCTCCGGGGAGGGGACCCAGTACTTC.

CDR3 in DNA: TGCGCCAGCAGCCCTCAGGGGGCCACCTCCTACGAGCAGTACTTC. Translated, it gives CASSPQGATSYEQYF. This chain links TRBV5-1 with TRBJ2-7, with 8 bases that match TRBD1. CDR1 is SGHRS and CDR2 is YFSETQ in the germline V gene. There are 15 residues in the CDR3. V gave up 4 bases and J gave up 0 bases; unmatched junction bases: 6.

The V gene is TRBV9, the J gene TRBJ1-5; TRBD1 aligns across 10 bases. J lost 3 bases, V lost 2 bases, and 2 bases had no gene match. This CDR3 region has 15 residues. CDR1 SGDLS and CDR2 YYNGEE come from the germline V gene. The CDR3 DNA reads as TGTGCCAGCAGCGTTGGGACAGGGGTCAATCAGCCCCAGCATTTT. Translation gives CASSVGTGVNQPQHF. Together with reference TRBV9 and TRBJ1-5, the CDR3 gives the full variable domain: DSGVTQTPKHLITATGQRVTLRCSPRSGDLSVYWYQQSLDQGLQFLIQYYNGEERAKGNILERFSAQQFPDLHSELNLSSLELGDSALYFCASSVGTGVNQPQHFGDGTRLSIL.

The genes are TRBV7-3 and TRBJ2-3; no reliable D call. The germline V gene has CDR1 SGHTA and CDR2 FQGTGA. CDR3 length equals 17 residues. V shed 1 base and J shed 0 bases, with 14 bases lying between them. The CDR3 DNA is TGTGCCAGCAGCTTAAGTTATCACACGTATAGCACAGATACGCAGTATTTT. Protein sequence: CASSLSYHTYSTDTQYF. Drawing the rest from reference TRBV7-3 and TRBJ2-3, the complete variable domain is GAGVSQTPSNKVTEKGKYVELRCDPISGHTALYWYRQSLGQGPEFLIYFQGTGAADDSGLPNDRFFAVRPEGSVSTLKIQRTERGDSAVYLCASSLSYHTYSTDTQYFGPGTRLTVL.

The V call is TRBV7-2, the J call TRBJ1-1, with 10 bases matching TRBD1. This CDR3 is built from 14 residues. With V trimmed by 5 bases and J by 6 bases, 6 bases remained unmatched. Germline CDR1 and CDR2: SGHTA and FQGNSA. The CDR3 DNA sequence: TGTGCCAGCAGCCCGCGACAGGGGGCTTCTGAAGCTTTCTTT. Translated, it gives CASSPRQGASEAFF.

The chain joins TRBV7-2 to TRBJ2-3; TRBD2 agrees at 9 bases. This CDR3 is 16 amino acids long. Germline V gene lookup returns CDR1 SGHTA and CDR2 FQGNSA. V lost 5 bases, J lost 5 bases, and 11 bases stayed unmatched. CDR3 residues: CASSLLVSGGIDTQYF. The CDR3 nucleotides are TGTGCCAGCAGCCTCTTAGTGAGCGGGGGGATAGATACGCAGTATTTT.

V gene TRBV6-1 combines with J gene TRBJ2-1; 8 nucleotides line up with TRBD1. Germline V gene data show CDR1 as MNHNS and CDR2 as SASEGT. The V segment lost 2 bases and the J segment 9 bases; nucleotides outside the gene matches: 6. This CDR3 has 14 amino acids. CDR3 in amino acids: CASSEFGQGGEQFF. The CDR3, as DNA: TGTGCCAGCAGTGAATTCGGACAGGGAGGTGAGCAGTTCTTC.

V usage is TRBV7-6 and J usage is TRBJ2-3; 11 nucleotides agree with TRBD2. With V trimmed by 5 bases and J by 4 bases, 17 bases remained unmatched. The CDR3 spans 19 residues. The V gene's germline CDR1 is SGHVS and CDR2 FNYEAQ. The CDR3 here is CASSKTLWGLAAAADTQYF. Written as DNA, the CDR3 is TGTGCCAGCAGCAAAACATTGTGGGGACTAGCGGCCGCTGCAGATACGCAGTATTTT.

The chain combines TRBV2 with TRBJ1-3; D is ambiguous. The V and J ends lost 7 bases and 0 bases respectively, with 13 bases between them. The CDR3 has 15 amino acids. Germline lookup yields CDR1 SNHLY and CDR2 FYNNEI. The CDR3 is CASTEGDLSGNTIYF. In DNA, the CDR3 is TGTGCCAGCACCGAGGGTGATCTCTCTGGAAACACCATATATTTT.

The V and J genes are TRBV5-5 and TRBJ2-7, with D uncertain. The germline V gene encodes CDR1 SGHKS and CDR2 YYEKEE (reference sequence). The length of the CDR3 is 14 residues. V gave up 0 bases and J gave up 3 bases, with 10 bases separating them. The CDR3 protein is CASSLEAGVYEQYF. In nucleotides, the CDR3 is TGTGCCAGCAGCTTGGAGGCAGGCGTCTACGAGCAGTACTTC. Drawing the rest from reference TRBV5-5 and TRBJ2-7, the complete variable domain is DAGVTQSPTHLIKTRGQQVTLRCSPISGHKSVSWYQQVLGQGPQFIFQYYEKEERGRGNFPDRFSARQFPNYSSELNVNALLLGDSALYLCASSLEAGVYEQYFGPGTRLTVT.

This clone appeared once. The genes are TRBV15 and TRBJ1-5; 12 bases are shared with TRBD1. CDR1 is LNHNV and CDR2 is YYDKDF in the germline V gene (reference sequence). V shed 8 bases, J shed 3 bases, and the junction held 11 bases outside the gene matches. The CDR3 has 17 residues. The CDR3 loop reads CATVKGTGGLNNQPQHF. CDR3 bases: TGTGCCACCGTAAAAGGGACAGGGGGCCTGAACAATCAGCCCCAGCATTTT.